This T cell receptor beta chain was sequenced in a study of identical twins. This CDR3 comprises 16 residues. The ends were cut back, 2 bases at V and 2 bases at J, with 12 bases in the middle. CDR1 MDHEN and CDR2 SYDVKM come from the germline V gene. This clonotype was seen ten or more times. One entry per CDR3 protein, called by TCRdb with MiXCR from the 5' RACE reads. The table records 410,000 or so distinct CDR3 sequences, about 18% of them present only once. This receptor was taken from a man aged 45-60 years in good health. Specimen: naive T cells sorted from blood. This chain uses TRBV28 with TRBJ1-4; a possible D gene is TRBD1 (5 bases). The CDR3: CASSLSGAGTNEKLFF. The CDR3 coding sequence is TGTGCCAGCAGTTTAAGTGGGGCCGGGACTAATGAAAAACTGTTTTTT. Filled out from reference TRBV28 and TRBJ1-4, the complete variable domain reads DVKVTQSSRYLVKRTGEKVFLECVQDMDHENMFWYRQDPGLGLRLIYFSYDVKMKEKGDIPEGYSVSREKKERFSLILESASTNQTSMYLCASSLSGAGTNEKLFFGSGTQLSVL.